Listed below are T cell receptor beta chains from one sample, sequenced in a study of cytomegalovirus exposure and HLA in healthy donors. Assay: immunoSEQ multiplex PCR; the TCRdb copy retains only in-frame clones and omits some. Among 110,000 to 150,000 clones listed, about 80% were seen once. Input material: PBMCs. The receptor set was obtained from a man between 18 and 29 years old in good health and CMV-seronegative. Both conserved end residues are part of each CDR3. A D gene is named only where the DNA matches it firmly. Size is stated for part of the rows, as once, few or many counts, or as a class when the clone is expanded.

len	d_gene	v_gene	abundance	j_gene	CDR3aa	CDR3nt
15	TRBD2	TRBV5-4	NA	TRBJ2-1	CASSFSSGDYNEQFF	TGTGCCAGCAGCTTTTCCAGCGGGGACTACAATGAGCAGTTCTTC
16	TRBD2	TRBV19	NA	TRBJ2-1	CASGPGGGLAYNEQFF	TGTGCCAGTGGCCCGGGGGGGGGACTGGCCTACAATGAGCAGTTCTTC
11	TRBD2	TRBV29-1	NA	TRBJ2-7	CSGTSGYEQYF	TGCAGCGGGACTAGCGGCTACGAGCAGTACTTC
16	TRBD1	TRBV4-1	NA	TRBJ1-5	CASSRGDDRGVQPQHF	TGCGCCAGCAGCCGCGGGGATGACAGGGGTGTCCAGCCCCAGCATTTT
14	NA	TRBV27	NA	TRBJ2-2	CASSPPRGAGELFF	TGTGCCAGCAGTCCACCCAGGGGGGCCGGGGAGCTGTTTTTT
16	NA	TRBV4-1	NA	TRBJ2-5	CASSPRVADLRETQYF	TGCGCCAGCAGCCCCCGAGTAGCGGACCTTCGGGAGACCCAGTACTTC
17	TRBD1	TRBV9	NA	TRBJ1-1	CASSANRDRGLGTEAFF	TGTGCCAGCAGCGCCAACCGGGACAGGGGGCTGGGCACTGAAGCTTTCTTT
13	NA	TRBV9	NA	TRBJ2-3	CASSPLTRGTQYF	TGTGCCAGCAGCCCCCTGACTAGGGGTACGCAGTATTTT
18	NA	TRBV7-9	NA	TRBJ1-4	CASSLIRGGDATNEKLFF	TGTGCCAGCAGCTTAATACGTGGAGGCGATGCAACTAATGAAAAACTGTTTTTT
13	NA	TRBV30	NA	TRBJ1-1	CAWSVPFGARAFF	TGTGCCTGGAGTGTACCTTTTGGGGCACGGGCTTTCTTT
16	NA	TRBV19	NA	TRBJ1-6	CASSSRPGASNSPLHF	TGTGCCAGTAGTTCCCGGCCAGGGGCTTCTAATTCACCCCTCCACTTT
15	TRBD1	TRBV6-1	NA	TRBJ1-2	CASSHGQGLNYGYTF	TGTGCCAGCAGCCATGGACAGGGCTTAAACTATGGCTACACCTTC
17	TRBD2	TRBV7-3	NA	TRBJ2-1	CASSPGTSGGEGDEQFF	TGTGCCAGCAGCCCCGGGACTAGCGGGGGGGAGGGCGATGAGCAGTTCTTC
14	TRBD1	TRBV6-5	NA	TRBJ1-4	CASSKTGGDEKLFF	TGTGCCAGCAGTAAAACAGGGGGGGATGAAAAACTGTTTTTT
14	TRBD1	TRBV14	NA	TRBJ1-2	CASSTGQGNYGYTF	TGTGCCAGCAGCACCGGACAGGGGAACTATGGCTACACCTTC
12	NA	TRBV6-6	NA	TRBJ2-7	CATGAGDYEQYF	TGTGCCACTGGGGCAGGGGATTACGAGCAGTACTTC
15	NA	TRBV4-1	NA	TRBJ1-5	CASSQGPAGDQPQHF	TGCGCCAGCAGCCAAGGCCCAGCAGGGGATCAGCCCCAGCATTTT
14	TRBD1	TRBV5-1	NA	TRBJ1-5	CASSPGTGDQPQHF	TGCGCCAGCAGCCCCGGGACAGGGGATCAGCCCCAGCATTTT
15	TRBD1	TRBV6-1	few	TRBJ1-6	CASSGADRGNSPLHF	TGTGCCAGCAGTGGGGCGGACAGGGGTAATTCACCCCTCCACTTT